This T cell receptor (beta chain) was observed in a study of T cell responses to AZD1222 COVID-19 vaccine. Study-level results: Nearly half of spike-specific TCRs reportedly target unmutated variant regions. It was only 6 or 7 AZD1222 recipients who were seropositive at baseline.

In regard to this clone: Its specificity is unknown.

Germline V gene data show CDR1 as SNHLY and CDR2 as FYNNEI. The CDR3 contains 14 residues. Trimming pared 6 bases from V and 4 bases from J, leaving 16 bases between. Researchers grouped second doses given at about 4 or about 12 weeks into one pool. Measured with immunoSEQ multiplex PCR; TCRdb has only the in-frame clones, and not every one. This sample has tens of thousands of clones, with 80% to 95% found just once. The sequenced sample was peripheral blood, obtained 28 days after the second AZD1222 dose. The sequence came from an adult who received the AZD1222 COVID-19 vaccine. The J gene is TRBJ2-7, the V gene TRBV2; D ambiguous. CDR3: CASSGSTGLYEQYF. Written as DNA, the CDR3 is TGTGCCAGCAGCGGGTCCACGGGCTTATACGAGCAGTACTTC.